Presented here are 17 T cell receptor beta chains from one specimen sequenced in a study of blood T cell repertoires in COVID-19. Method: immunoSEQ multiplex PCR; TCRdb's copy keeps in-frame clones and lacks some. The data hold a few hundred thousand clones, with 80% to 90% observed a single time. Material for sequencing was PBMCs or T cells enriched from blood (not recorded which). The receptors derive from a woman in her forties or fifties who had recovered from COVID-19.

The V call is TRBV9, the J call TRBJ1-6; possible D gene TRBD1, 5 bases. This CDR3 contains 15 residues. CDR1 SGDLS and CDR2 YYNGEE come from the germline V gene. Trimming took 4 bases from V and 7 from J, leaving 15 bases between them. CDR3 nucleotides: TGTGCCAGCAGCCCTTATGCAGGGCTAAATTCACCCCTCCACTTT. Translating it yields CASSPYAGLNSPLHF.

The genes are TRBV14 and TRBJ2-2; D may be TRBD2 (5 bases). This CDR3 region has 14 residues. The V gene lost 4 bases and the J gene lost 5 bases, with 11 bases spanning the gap. The germline V gene encodes CDR1 SGHDN and CDR2 FVKESK. CDR3 DNA: TGTGCCAGCAGCCGCGGGCTTTGGACCGGGGAGCTGTTTTTT. Protein: CASSRGLWTGELFF.

The chain couples TRBV4-1 to TRBJ2-1, with 13 positions matching TRBD2. Trimming removed 1 base from V and 4 bases from J; junction bases left unmatched: 4. The CDR3 totals 17 residues. Germline CDR1 MGHRA, CDR2 YSYEKL. The CDR3 reads CASSQAGTSGTYNEQFF. The CDR3 DNA follows: TGCGCCAGCAGCCAAGCCGGGACTAGCGGGACTTACAATGAGCAGTTCTTC.

This clone turned up a few times. The J gene is TRBJ1-4, the V gene TRBV3-1 (or the pseudogene TRBV3-2); D might be TRBD1 (5 bases). V gave up 5 bases and J gave up 7 bases, with 17 bases separating them. CDR1 is LGHDT, CDR2 YNNKEL, per germline (reference sequence). This CDR3 spans 15 amino acids. CDR3 DNA sequence: TGTGCCAGCAGCGGCAGCGAATTTAGGGGTGAAAAACTGTTTTTT. Its translation: CASSGSEFRGEKLFF.

This chain links TRBV19 with TRBJ1-2; 8 bases align to TRBD1. Germline CDR1 reads LNHDA; CDR2 reads SQIVND (reference sequence). Unmatched junction bases numbered 1, after V lost 1 base and J lost 0 bases. The CDR3 is 15 residues long. The CDR3 spells CASSIGDRSNYGYTF. The CDR3 DNA reads as TGTGCCAGTAGTATAGGGGACAGGTCTAACTATGGCTACACCTTC.

The chain combines TRBV11-2 with TRBJ1-6, with D unclear. CDR3 length: 14 residues. V gave up 0 bases and J gave up 4 bases, with 4 bases separating them. From germline, CDR1 is SGHAT and CDR2 FQNNGV. The chain's CDR3 is CASSLDPYNSPLHF. As DNA, the CDR3 is TGTGCCAGCAGCTTAGATCCGTATAATTCACCCCTCCACTTT.

The chain couples TRBV2 to TRBJ1-1; 7 bases match TRBD1. V shed 8 bases and J 6 bases; nucleotides not matched to a gene: 15. CDR3 length: 15 residues. From germline, CDR1 is SNHLY and CDR2 FYNNEI. The CDR3 sequence is CASSDRDSGSAEAFF. The CDR3, as DNA: TGTGCCAGCTCAGACAGGGATTCGGGCAGCGCTGAAGCTTTCTTT.

The chain recombines TRBV28 with TRBJ1-5; 11 bases align to TRBD1. This CDR3 spans 16 amino acids. Germline loops: CDR1 MDHEN, CDR2 SYDVKM. The trim removed 6 bases at V and 6 bases at J, leaving 10 bases unmatched. CDR3 protein: CASSNSRTGGFQPQHF. In nucleotides, the CDR3 is TGTGCCAGCAGCAATTCCCGGACAGGGGGCTTTCAGCCCCAGCATTTT.

This chain connects TRBV12-3 or TRBV12-4 to TRBJ1-5; 7 bases are shared with TRBD1. This CDR3 comprises 13 residues. V lost 5 bases, J lost 6 bases, and 4 bases stayed unmatched. The CDR3 DNA reads TGTGCCAGCAGTCCCGGGACAGTTCAGCCCCAGCATTTT. Translated, it gives CASSPGTVQPQHF.

The chain employs TRBV3-1 (or the pseudogene TRBV3-2) and TRBJ1-4; a possible D gene is TRBD1 (5 bases). The germline V and J ends were trimmed by 4 bases and 3 bases, with 12 bases remaining between them. The germline CDR1 and CDR2 sequences are LGHDT and YNNKEL (reference sequence). This CDR3 comprises 15 residues. The CDR3 DNA sequence: TGTGCCAGCAGCCCACAGACAGTGGCTAATGAAAAACTGTTTTTT. Translation gives CASSPQTVANEKLFF.

The chain employs TRBV5-1 and TRBJ2-3; 8 nucleotides line up with TRBD2. Germline CDR1 is SGHRS and CDR2 is YFSETQ. The length of the CDR3 is 17 residues. The trim removed 0 bases at V and 0 bases at J, leaving 6 bases unmatched. The CDR3 protein is CASSLVSGGPSTDTQYF. The CDR3 DNA follows: TGCGCCAGCAGCTTGGTTTCGGGAGGGCCCAGCACAGATACGCAGTATTTT. Full variable domain (rest looked up from reference TRBV5-1 and TRBJ2-3): KAGVTQTPRYLIKTRGQQVTLSCSPISGHRSVSWYQQTPGQGLQFLFEYFSETQRNKGNFPGRFSGRQFSNSRSEMNVSTLELGDSALYLCASSLVSGGPSTDTQYFGPGTRLTVL.

This chain links TRBV19 with TRBJ2-1; the match to TRBD1 covers 7 bases. Losses at the gene ends were 5 bases for V and 5 bases for J; bases not matched to a gene: 6. The CDR3 contains 14 residues. CDR1 and CDR2 from the germline V gene are LNHDA and SQIVND (reference sequence). The CDR3 loop is CASSWDSQDNEQFF. Written as DNA, the CDR3 is TGTGCCAGTAGTTGGGACAGCCAAGACAATGAGCAGTTCTTC.

The rearrangement uses TRBV27 and TRBJ2-7, with a tentative D call TRBD1 (5 bases). From germline, CDR1 is MNHEY and CDR2 SMNVEV (reference sequence). Trimming took off 5 bases at V and 0 bases at J, with 20 bases between the two ends. The CDR3 has 17 amino acids. CDR3 sequence: CASSPYRQISFSYEQYF. Here the CDR3 DNA reads TGTGCCAGCAGTCCATACCGACAGATCTCTTTCTCCTACGAGCAGTACTTC.

The chain has TRBV11-2 and TRBJ2-7; 8 bases map to TRBD2. This CDR3 is 16 amino acids long. The germline V gene has CDR1 SGHAT and CDR2 FQNNGV. Trimming took 5 bases from V and 7 from J; bases not matched to a gene: 16. This CDR3 is CASSPSTGRGTGEQYF. The CDR3 region has the DNA TGTGCCAGCAGCCCAAGCACCGGGAGGGGAACGGGGGAGCAGTACTTC.

The chain employs TRBV6-5 and TRBJ1-5, with D hard to call. Germline CDR1 is MNHEY and CDR2 is SVGAGI. V was pared by 6 bases and J by 5 bases, with 14 bases between. The CDR3 has 14 residues. The CDR3 region has the DNA TGTGCCAGCAGGAAAGCCGTAAACCATCAGCCCCAGCATTTT. Translation: CASRKAVNHQPQHF.

The chain links TRBV5-1 to TRBJ2-2; the match to TRBD1 covers 7 bases. The V and J ends lost 5 bases and 6 bases, in that order; junction bases with no gene match: 10. Germline assignment: CDR1 SGHRS and CDR2 YFSETQ. The CDR3 sequence is 15 residues long. The CDR3 reads CASRRETGPPGELFF. The CDR3 nucleotides read TGCGCCAGCAGAAGGGAGACAGGGCCCCCCGGGGAGCTGTTTTTT.

This sequence joins TRBV6-6 and TRBJ2-7; 8 bases fit TRBD2. The CDR3 spans 15 residues. The V and J ends lost 8 bases and 2 bases, in that order; junction bases with no gene match: 11. The germline CDR1 and CDR2 sequences are MNHNY and SVGAGI (reference sequence). The CDR3 nucleotides read TGTGCCAGCCGCCTTGGAACTAGCGGAACCTACGAGCAGTACTTC. Protein sequence: CASRLGTSGTYEQYF.